The source of this TCR beta chain is a study of beta chain features in type 1 diabetes. Isolated RNA was reverse transcribed in full, so expressed TCRB transcripts were sequenced. The method was immunoSEQ multiplex PCR; TCRdb's version includes in-frame clones alone and lacks a portion of them. Of about 450,000 clones detected, more than 9.5% appear once; the ten largest clones hold less than 0.06%. This clone was counted between two and nine times. Its antigen is as yet unknown. CDR1 SGDLS and CDR2 YYNGEE come from the germline V gene. Trimming cost V 0 bases and J 4 bases, with 10 bases left between them. CDR3 length equals 14 residues. In all sorted populations, purity surpassed 95%. General study findings and limits: Still unanswered here is whether HLA type influences TCRB rearrangement. Short templates might get an advantage during PCR, and this would be equal in patients and controls.

What was sequenced was naive CD4+ T cells from blood. V is TRBV9 and J is TRBJ1-2, with D perhaps matching TRBD1 (5 bases). The sequence was collected from a woman aged 18-30 years in good health. CDR3 DNA: TGTGCCAGCAGCGTAGGGCAGGGACGCTATGGCTACACCTTC. It specifies CASSVGQGRYGYTF.